A single sample is the source of the 25 T cell receptor beta chains below, sequenced in a study of OX40 agonist ivuxolimab in advanced cancers. The method was the immunoSEQ multiplex PCR assay. In TCRdb, the immuneACCESS table is reduced to in-frame sequences with V and J assigned. These tables do not hold every clone; where another copy was compared, an unresolved V gene accounts for under half, and the others remain unexplained. Present in this sample are 80,000 or so clones, around 90% of which were seen just once. The leading ten clones occupy roughly 0.17% of the sample. Sequenced here: CD4+ or CD8+ T cells sorted from blood, sampled in a trial of the OX40 agonist ivuxolimab. Source of these receptors: an adult with an advanced solid tumor such as melanoma, head and neck, liver or kidney cancer.

The chain uses TRBV5-8 and TRBJ1-1; the D gene is possibly TRBD1 (5 bases). The germline gives CDR1 SGHTS, CDR2 YDEGEE. V lost 0 bases, J lost 1 base, and 7 bases lay in between. The CDR3 length is 14 residues. The DNA for the CDR3 is TGTGCCAGCAGCTTGGCCGGGGGGAACACTGAAGCTTTCTTT. This sequence encodes CASSLAGGNTEAFF. Supplemented by reference TRBV5-8 and TRBJ1-1, the full variable domain reads EAGVTQSPTHLIKTRGQQATLRCSPISGHTSVYWYQQALGLGLQFLLWYDEGEERNRGNFPPRFSGRQFPNYSSELNVNALELEDSALYLCASSLAGGNTEAFFGQGTRLTVV.

The chain carries TRBV28 and TRBJ1-2, with unresolved D. Trimming removed 6 bases at V and 2 bases at J, with 7 bases between. This CDR3 spans 12 amino acids. In germline, CDR1 is MDHEN, CDR2 SYDVKM. CDR3 coding DNA: TGTGCCAGCAGCGGACGGAACTATGGCTACACCTTC. Encoded protein: CASSGRNYGYTF.

The V call is TRBV5-1, the J call TRBJ1-5; TRBD1 might be the D (6 bases). This CDR3 has 15 amino acids. V gave up 0 bases and J gave up 4 bases, with 11 bases separating them. The germline V gene has CDR1 SGHRS and CDR2 YFSETQ. CDR3 DNA sequence: TGCGCCAGCAGCTTGGGGGGGGCAGAGAATCAGCCCCAGCATTTT. This translates into CASSLGGAENQPQHF.

This clone has only a few counts. The rearrangement uses TRBV5-4 and TRBJ2-4; D unclear. Germline V gene data show CDR1 as SGHNT and CDR2 as YYREEE (reference sequence). V was shortened by 1 base and J by 6 bases, with 11 bases between the two germline ends. This CDR3 is 14 amino acids long. The CDR3 region is CASSLRQVANIQYF. The CDR3, as DNA: TGTGCCAGCAGCTTGAGACAAGTAGCAAACATTCAGTACTTC.

The CDR3 sequence: CASSWGGNQPQHF. As DNA, the CDR3 is TGTGCCAGCAGCTGGGGTGGCAATCAGCCCCAGCATTTT. The rearrangement joins TRBV2 to TRBJ1-5, with D unresolved. This CDR3 is 13 amino acids long. The V and J ends lost 6 bases and 2 bases respectively, with 8 bases between them. CDR1 is SNHLY, CDR2 FYNNEI, per germline.

The chain carries TRBV5-1 and TRBJ1-1; D is uncertain. CDR1 SGHRS and CDR2 YFSETQ come from the germline V gene. The CDR3 extends over 14 amino acids. V was shortened by 5 bases and J by 4 bases, with 15 bases between the two germline ends. Written as DNA, the CDR3 is TGCGCCAGCAGTCCCTATGGAGAGGCCACTGAAGCTTTCTTT. It specifies CASSPYGEATEAFF.

V and J are TRBV6-6 and TRBJ1-1; a possible D gene is TRBD1 (5 bases). CDR1 and CDR2 (germline): MNHNY, SVGAGI (reference sequence). The CDR3 is 14 residues long. The V end was cut by 8 bases, the J end by 4 bases, with 17 bases between. CDR3 DNA sequence: TGTGCCAGCCAAGTGGCGGGGCCGATCACTGAAGCTTTCTTT. Protein sequence: CASQVAGPITEAFF.

The genes are TRBV2 and TRBJ1-2; TRBD1 matches 10 bases. This CDR3 is built from 15 residues. Germline-derived CDR1 and CDR2 are SNHLY and FYNNEI. The trim removed 7 bases at V and 0 bases at J, leaving 5 bases unmatched. The CDR3 sequence is CASKKDRGPNYGYTF. DNA for the CDR3: TGTGCCAGCAAGAAAGACAGGGGGCCTAACTATGGCTACACCTTC. Looking up the rest from reference TRBV2 and TRBJ1-2 gives the full variable domain: EPEVTQTPSHQVTQMGQEVILRCVPISNHLYFYWYRQILGQKVEFLVSFYNNEISEKSEIFDDQFSVERPDGSNFTLKIRSTKLEDSAMYFCASKKDRGPNYGYTFGSGTRLTVV.

The chain links TRBV7-9 to TRBJ2-7; 10 bases are a match to TRBD1. Losses at the gene ends were 9 bases for V and 2 bases for J; bases not matched to a gene: 7. This CDR3 contains 14 residues. Germline V gene sequence: CDR1 SEHNR, CDR2 FQNEAQ (reference sequence). The CDR3 spells CASIPGQGTYEQYF. DNA of the CDR3: TGTGCCAGTATACCGGGACAGGGGACCTACGAGCAGTACTTC.

This clone was seen a few times. The rearrangement uses TRBV2 and TRBJ1-2; 8 positions agree with TRBD1. With V trimmed by 2 bases and J by 8 bases, 7 bases remained unmatched. The CDR3 contains 14 residues. Germline CDR1 SNHLY, CDR2 FYNNEI. The CDR3: CASSEQGAEGGYTF. CDR3 DNA: TGTGCCAGCAGTGAACAGGGGGCAGAGGGCGGCTACACCTTC. Drawing the rest from reference TRBV2 and TRBJ1-2, the complete variable domain is EPEVTQTPSHQVTQMGQEVILRCVPISNHLYFYWYRQILGQKVEFLVSFYNNEISEKSEIFDDQFSVERPDGSNFTLKIRSTKLEDSAMYFCASSEQGAEGGYTFGSGTRLTVV.

In its sample, this clone was seen once. J is TRBJ1-4 and V is TRBV30, with D uncertain. Trimming left V 0 bases short and J 0 bases short, with 8 bases between. CDR3 length: 15 amino acids. The germline gives CDR1 GTSNPN, CDR2 SVGIG (reference sequence). The CDR3: CAWSVPRATNEKLFF. CDR3 bases: TGTGCCTGGAGTGTACCCCGGGCAACTAATGAAAAACTGTTTTTT.

The chain joins TRBV30 to TRBJ2-2; D remains ambiguous. The CDR3 is made up of 14 amino acids. Germline values: CDR1 GTSNPN, CDR2 SVGIG (reference sequence). Trimming shortened V by 0 bases and J by 3 bases, and 8 bases separated the two germline ends. Here the CDR3 reads CAWSVLGYTGELFF. In DNA form, the CDR3 reads TGTGCCTGGAGTGTACTTGGATACACCGGGGAGCTGTTTTTT.

The chain combines TRBV11-2 with TRBJ2-7; 10 bases are a match to TRBD1. Germline CDR1 and CDR2: SGHAT and FQNNGV. The CDR3 runs 13 residues. With 5 bases clipped from V and 3 bases from J, the junction kept 1 base outside the gene matches. As DNA, the CDR3 is TGTGCCAGCAGCGACAGGGGGCGCTACGAGCAGTACTTC. It encodes CASSDRGRYEQYF.

The V call is TRBV19, the J call TRBJ2-7; D call uncertain. Germline CDR1 reads LNHDA; CDR2 reads SQIVND (reference sequence). The length of the CDR3 is 13 residues. V was cut by 5 bases and J by 4 bases, with 12 bases left in between. The CDR3 region is CASSWNGPYEQYF. CDR3 sequence (DNA): TGTGCCAGTAGTTGGAACGGCCCGTACGAGCAGTACTTC.

The chain uses TRBV9 and TRBJ2-1; 7 bases are a match to TRBD1. The CDR3 loop spans 15 amino acids. V lost 1 base and J lost 5; bases outside the gene matches: 6. Germline V gene data show CDR1 as SGDLS and CDR2 as YYNGEE. The DNA for the CDR3 is TGTGCCAGCAGCGTATCCCCCGACAGGGACAATGAGCAGTTCTTC. It yields the protein CASSVSPDRDNEQFF.

In its sample, this clone was seen once. The V call is TRBV6-5, the J call TRBJ1-1; D is possibly TRBD1 (6 bases). The CDR3 totals 14 residues. Germline V lookup: CDR1 MNHEY, CDR2 SVGAGI. V shed 3 bases and J shed 4 bases, with 12 bases lying between them. This chain's CDR3 is CASSYRGAVTEAFF. In DNA, the CDR3 is TGTGCCAGCAGTTATCGGGGGGCAGTCACTGAAGCTTTCTTT.

This chain uses TRBV9 with TRBJ2-7, with a possible D match to TRBD1 (5 bases). The CDR3 is 14 amino acids. V was cut by 3 bases and J by 0 bases, with 10 bases left in between. Germline V gene lookup returns CDR1 SGDLS and CDR2 YYNGEE. CDR3 amino acids: CASSAGPYSYEQYF. In nucleotides, the CDR3 is TGTGCCAGCAGCGCAGGGCCGTACTCCTACGAGCAGTACTTC.

The rearrangement uses TRBV21-1 and TRBJ1-2; TRBD1 is the table's D call and was not checked against the DNA. TRBV21-1 is a pseudogene locus. The CDR3 runs to 12 residues. The CDR3 loop reads CASRPGNAGYTF. The CDR3 DNA sequence: TGTGCCAGCAGGCCAGGGAATGCTGGCTACACCTTC.

The CDR3 nucleotides read TGTGCCAGCAGTGAACCCTACGAGCAGTACTTC. Protein sequence: CASSEPYEQYF. The chain links TRBV2 to TRBJ2-7; no clear D. V gave up 2 bases and J gave up 2 bases, with 1 base separating them. The CDR3 is 11 residues long. Germline-derived CDR1 and CDR2 are SNHLY and FYNNEI.

The J gene is TRBJ2-1, the V gene TRBV7-7; 8 bases are shared with TRBD2. J gave up 7 bases and V 5 bases, and 7 bases lay outside the gene matches. The CDR3 runs 14 residues. Germline CDR1 reads SSHAT; CDR2 reads FNYEAQ (reference sequence). CDR3 nucleotides: TGTGCCAGCAGCCTCGGGGGGGGCTCTAATGAGCAGTTCTTC. Its protein is CASSLGGGSNEQFF.

This chain uses TRBV6-1 with TRBJ1-5; weak D call: TRBD1 (6 bases). V lost 3 bases, J lost 0 bases, and 12 bases lay in between. Germline V gene lookup returns CDR1 MNHNS and CDR2 SASEGT. This CDR3 spans 16 amino acids. The CDR3 bases are TGTGCCAGCAGTGAGGGGGCCTGGTATAGCAATCAGCCCCAGCATTTT. Translating gives CASSEGAWYSNQPQHF.

This chain connects TRBV11-2 to TRBJ2-7; the D gene is possibly TRBD1 (6 bases). The CDR3 covers 16 residues. Germline CDR1 reads SGHAT; CDR2 reads FQNNGV. Trimming stripped 2 bases from V and 2 bases from J, with 16 bases between. CDR3 residues: CASSLKGGSLAYEQYF. The CDR3 coding sequence is TGTGCCAGCAGCTTAAAAGGGGGTAGCCTAGCCTACGAGCAGTACTTC.

This chain links TRBV2 with TRBJ2-7; the match to TRBD2 covers 9 bases. CDR1 is SNHLY, CDR2 FYNNEI, per germline. The CDR3 has 14 residues. With V trimmed by 6 bases and J by 6 bases, 9 bases remained unmatched. The CDR3 region is CASRDMGLASEQYF. The CDR3 bases are TGTGCCAGCAGGGATATGGGACTAGCCAGCGAGCAGTACTTC.

V and J are TRBV18 and TRBJ2-1; D gene unclear. CDR3 size: 15 residues. Trimming stripped 3 bases from V and 0 bases from J, with 9 bases between. Germline values: CDR1 KGHSH, CDR2 LQKENI. CDR3: CASSPDGSSYNEQFF. The CDR3 DNA reads as TGTGCCAGCTCACCGGACGGCAGCTCCTACAATGAGCAGTTCTTC.

The chain is built from TRBV2 and TRBJ1-6, with 9 bases fitting TRBD1. Germline lookup yields CDR1 SNHLY and CDR2 FYNNEI. The trim removed 8 bases at V and 5 bases at J, leaving 1 base unmatched. The CDR3 sequence is 13 residues long. This CDR3 is CASGTGNNSPLHF. The CDR3 DNA reads as TGTGCCAGCGGGACAGGGAATAATTCACCCCTCCACTTT. The full variable domain, with the rest looked up from reference TRBV2 and TRBJ1-6, is EPEVTQTPSHQVTQMGQEVILRCVPISNHLYFYWYRQILGQKVEFLVSFYNNEISEKSEIFDDQFSVERPDGSNFTLKIRSTKLEDSAMYFCASGTGNNSPLHFGNGTRLTVT.